The rows below give T cell receptor beta chains drawn from one sample of a study of blood T cell repertoires in COVID-19. The data were produced by immunoSEQ multiplex PCR, yet TCRdb's version contains in-frame clones alone and is incomplete. The sample contains nearly 90,000 clones, around 88% of which appear only once. The specimen sequenced was peripheral blood. Receptors originate from a man between 60 and 75 years old with acute or convalescent COVID-19. Each CDR3 is given without its conserved first and last residue.

V gene	J gene	CDR3 protein
TRBV5-1	TRBJ2-7	ASSLEGTGSYEQY
TRBV30	TRBJ1-2	AWSVSGYRGYT
TRBV2	TRBJ1-6	ASSEQGDSPLH
TRBV7-8	TRBJ1-4	ASSLVTQGGNEKLF
TRBV3-1/TRBV3-2	TRBJ2-1	ASSHGLAGNEQF
TRBV30	TRBJ2-7	ALTVSYEQY
TRBV7-3	TRBJ2-1	ASSPRMGLAGEQF
TRBV6-5	TRBJ2-7	ASCPSGDQGEQY
TRBV18	TRBJ1-4	ASSPPDRVGEKLF
TRBV29-1	TRBJ1-4	STRTATNEKLF
TRBV7-3	TRBJ2-3	ASSLAGGSTDTQY
TRBV5-6	TRBJ2-3	ASSLPLGSTDTQY
TRBV3-1/TRBV3-2	TRBJ2-6	ASSPGRSGSSGANVLT
TRBV4-2	TRBJ1-5	ASSQENFQPQH
TRBV30	TRBJ1-2	AWSEGPASLNYGYT
TRBV7-2	TRBJ1-2	ASSLATGGYGYT
TRBV10-3	TRBJ1-2	ATLPRGGNYGYT
TRBV30	TRBJ1-2	AWSGDSSNYGYT
TRBV12-3/TRBV12-4	TRBJ1-6	ASSVVQDSPLH
TRBV5-4	TRBJ2-7	ASSLALQY
TRBV3-1/TRBV3-2	TRBJ2-7	ASSPDRVHYEQY
TRBV10-3	TRBJ1-1	AISEERDPTEAF
TRBV10-2	TRBJ2-1	ASSVVPEEQF
TRBV2	TRBJ1-5	ASREKGPEDRQH
TRBV30	TRBJ1-5	AWSRDRGDPQH
TRBV4-2	TRBJ1-1	ASSQPGQGNTEAF
TRBV19	TRBJ2-2	ASSIGQSTGELF
TRBV3-1/TRBV3-2	TRBJ1-2	ASSQDGTGWYGYT
TRBV7-8	TRBJ2-2	ATRWGGGRTGELF
TRBV27	TRBJ2-4	ASSGLAKNIQY
TRBV27	TRBJ1-5	ASRTSGTGYQPQH
TRBV24-1	TRBJ1-5	ATSDFDSFNQPQH
TRBV6-4	TRBJ1-1	ASRPRGYGTEAF
TRBV3-1/TRBV3-2	TRBJ1-1	ASSQYDTEAF
TRBV2	TRBJ2-1	ATRPATSLRYNEQF
TRBV7-2	TRBJ1-4	ASTPGAQPQELF
TRBV5-6	TRBJ2-7	ASSLWLVAHYEQY
TRBV19	TRBJ1-5	ASSIGPDRAQPQH
TRBV18	TRBJ2-7	ASSAGYEQY
TRBV11-2	TRBJ2-1	ASFSPSGSYNEQF
TRBV5-8	TRBJ2-7	ASSSFRGTNDVYEQY
TRBV6-5	TRBJ1-2	ASTQTGGAYYGYT
TRBV5-1	TRBJ1-5	ASSLKTQGDYNQPQH
TRBV13	TRBJ1-3	ASSLVTRGTIY
TRBV5-1	TRBJ2-7	ASREQGLAAYEQY
TRBV27	TRBJ1-3	ASSSTGVLKNTIY
TRBV4-2	TRBJ1-1	ASSQEATAGGGEAF
TRBV7-2	TRBJ1-2	ASSSGGQILYGYT
TRBV5-4	TRBJ2-5	ASSLDPWGRQETQY
TRBV19	TRBJ1-5	ASSIDPGIYNQPQH
TRBV11-3	TRBJ1-1	ASSAGDTEAF
TRBV10-3	TRBJ2-2	AINNRDPYTGELF
TRBV5-5	TRBJ1-1	ATEGEKGGTEAF
TRBV11-2	TRBJ1-2	ASRRTGQGARGYT
TRBV6-5	TRBJ2-5	ASKPGGSETQY
TRBV2	TRBJ1-6	ASIPDRNYNSPLH
TRBV28	TRBJ2-1	ASSLDQGRDNEQF
TRBV6-5	TRBJ2-2	ASSYSEVNTGELF
TRBV5-1	TRBJ2-2	ASSNRTGSTGELF